A selection of T cell receptor beta chains follows, all from one sample in a study of monozygotic twins with inflammatory bowel disease. No DNA is given; TCRdb re-called the 5' RACE reads and lists each CDR3 protein once. This sample's table has 350,000 to 500,000 distinct CDR3 sequences. Sequencing was done on a sample of blood. The receptors come from a human donor with ulcerative colitis or Crohn's disease, or a healthy co-twin of an affected twin (not recorded which). Both conserved end residues are part of each CDR3.

>TRBV20-1|TRBJ2-7
CSAPGPGESEQYF
>TRBV10-3|TRBJ2-1
CAISEGLAGLSSYNEQFF
>TRBV12-3/TRBV12-4|TRBJ1-5
CASSWGSKYSNQPQHF
>TRBV3-1|TRBJ1-2
CASSQVAWGYTF
>TRBV6-5|TRBJ2-7
CASMGQGVYEQYF
>TRBV27|TRBJ1-2
CASSLTFGNYGYTF
>TRBV3-1|TRBJ2-2
CASTPRLTRGELFF
>TRBV20-1|TRBJ1-1
CSARDVRKNTEAFF
>TRBV5-8|TRBJ1-2
CASSRRDSEGYGYTF
>TRBV10-3|TRBJ2-3
CAISESREFTDTQYF
>TRBV18|TRBJ1-6
CASSLPSPSPLHF
>TRBV7-9|TRBJ1-6
CASSSWDRFASPLHF
>TRBV4-3|TRBJ1-1
CASSQGLGAEAFF
>TRBV12-3/TRBV12-4|TRBJ1-4
CASSSTGGREREKLFF
>TRBV7-9|TRBJ2-5
CASSSWTIQETQYF
>TRBV12-3/TRBV12-4|TRBJ2-5
CASRAGIETQYF
>TRBV18|TRBJ2-1
CASSRAGGQSSYNEQFF
>TRBV7-2|TRBJ2-1
CASSFTSRVRSNNEQFF
>TRBV20-1|TRBJ1-2
CSARPGQGVDGYTF
>TRBV11-1|TRBJ2-5
CASSLGGYQETQYF
>TRBV12-3/TRBV12-4|TRBJ1-2
CASSSGPTSGGYTF
>TRBV11-2|TRBJ2-3
CASSFAGSVVTDTQYF
>TRBV7-2|TRBJ2-2
CASSLQVLNTGELFF
>TRBV12-3/TRBV12-4|TRBJ1-1
CASSFGDGTEAFF
>TRBV20-1|TRBJ2-2
CSARPSGRPGELFF
>TRBV10-3|TRBJ1-1
CAISESGQTNTEAFF
>TRBV7-2|TRBJ2-1
CASSPSGGIYNEQFF
>TRBV29-1|TRBJ2-3
CSVDPHGDSTDTQYF
>TRBV20-1|TRBJ2-1
CSASNLGASSYNEQFF
>TRBV20-1|TRBJ2-3
CSATPPIQATGGPTDTQYF
>TRBV6-2/TRBV6-3|TRBJ2-7
CASSRLVYEQYF
>TRBV24-1|TRBJ2-5
CATSEGGTLQETQYF
>TRBV5-1|TRBJ2-7
CASSYEGGGYEQYF
>TRBV5-1|TRBJ2-5
CASSRAASQETQYF
>TRBV14|TRBJ2-7
CASMASQTAPFSEQYF
>TRBV3-1|TRBJ2-7
CASSQETGSYEQYF
>TRBV9|TRBJ2-7
CASSVVPGEGEQYF
>TRBV7-3|TRBJ2-2
CASSLKHSGELFF
>TRBV2|TRBJ1-4
CASMGGRHNEKLFF
>TRBV10-3|TRBJ2-1
CAISPAGYNEQFF
>TRBV27|TRBJ2-2
CASSPWDPNTGELFF
>TRBV12-3/TRBV12-4|TRBJ2-3
CASSFYEGGPSTDTQYF
>TRBV5-5|TRBJ2-2
CASSGAGRATGELFF
>TRBV7-9|TRBJ2-7
CASSPPAVYEQYF
>TRBV19|TRBJ1-4
CASRRLDEGKLFF
>TRBV10-3|TRBJ1-2
CAISDHDVRGGYTF